The present entry profiles one T cell receptor (beta chain) with its context. These data are taken from a study of blood T cell repertoires in COVID-19. The overall study: The origin of the acute and convalescent COVID-19 samples was the United States, Italy and Spain. PBMCs, B-cell-depleted T cells, or T cells were the source of the cDNA or gDNA that made up the material.

This CDR3 is 16 amino acids long. Germline loops: CDR1 SEHNR, CDR2 FQNEAQ (reference sequence). V dropped 5 bases and J dropped 3 bases, with 17 bases sitting between them. Study processing details: Amplification with reference gene primers provided the estimates of nucleated cell counts. TCRdb keeps only in-frame clones here, not all; method: immunoSEQ multiplex PCR. V and J calls and clone size are those listed in that table; D and trimming were worked out from the DNA. The sample includes more than 150,000 clones, more than 75% of them seen just once. The sequenced material came from peripheral blood. The chain couples TRBV7-9 to TRBJ1-5; no definite D call. This sequence originates from a man in his forties or fifties with active or convalescent COVID-19. This CDR3 is CASSLGGPEINQPQHF. The CDR3 DNA sequence: TGTGCCAGCAGCCTTGGAGGTCCTGAGATCAATCAGCCCCAGCATTTT.